The present entry profiles one TCR beta chain with its context. This record comes from a study of blood T cell repertoires in COVID-19. In the original analysis: Nucleated cell number was recorded as an estimate derived from reference gene primer amplification. Here immunoSEQ multiplex PCR was the method, and the copy in TCRdb shows in-frame clones only, minus some. The V and J calls and the clone size are those of that table, but D and trimming were determined from the DNA. Among 300,000 to 400,000 clones listed, approximately 90% were seen once. The CDR3 is 17 amino acids. V shed 4 bases and J 1 base; nucleotides not matched to a gene: 5. Germline V lookup: CDR1 MGHRA, CDR2 YSYEKL.

The sequenced sample was peripheral blood. The chain carries TRBV4-1 and TRBJ2-1; 12 nucleotides align to TRBD2. This TCR derives from a woman under 30 who had recovered from COVID-19. The CDR3, as DNA: TGCGCCAGCAGCCTGACTAGCGGGAGATCGTCCTACAATGAGCAGTTCTTC. Its protein product is CASSLTSGRSSYNEQFF.